The source of this T cell receptor beta chain is a study of beta chain features in type 1 diabetes. Study context: What patients shared with healthy donors was a similar profile of age, gender and cell yields.

Blood was collected once per donor into heparin, averaging roughly 110 mL. This clone was recorded a few times. The antigen is undetermined. The germline V gene encodes CDR1 MNHEY and CDR2 SVGAGI. J was trimmed by 0 bases and V by 5 bases; bases with no gene match: 3. The CDR3 contains 15 residues. Study observations and caveats: Insertions were fewer and deletions more numerous at VDJ junctions in type 1 diabetes patients. The naive, central memory and Treg TCRB repertoires looked more alike in patients than they did in healthy donors. Moderately but significantly shorter TCRB CDR3s were found in Type 1 diabetes patients in all four CD4+ subsets.

Sequenced material consisted of expressed TCRB transcripts (all of the isolated RNA was reverse transcribed). This table comes from immunoSEQ multiplex PCR, and its TCRdb copy is limited to in-frame clones, with some not included. The table includes roughly 730,000 clones, 13% detected once. Material: naive CD4+ T cells from blood. The sequence came from a man in his late teens or twenties with type 1 diabetes. The V gene is TRBV6-5, the J gene TRBJ2-3; 9 bases are shared with TRBD2. The CDR3 sequence is CASSPGLASTDTQYF. CDR3 coding DNA: TGTGCCAGCAGTCCCGGACTAGCGAGCACAGATACGCAGTATTTT.